Listed here are 14 T cell receptor beta chains from one sample, sequenced in a study of shared clonotypes between healthy human individuals. TCRdb's copy holds only in-frame clones and misses some; the assay was immunoSEQ multiplex PCR. The sample has about 2.3 million clones, approximately 93% seen once. Sequencing used naive CD4+ T cells from PBMCs. Specified subset: CD45RA+ positively selected. Receptors originate from a man younger than 35 in good health. Some clones in this sample may be carry-over from other donors' samples.

This rearrangement joins TRBV9 to TRBJ1-1; D may be TRBD1 (6 bases). The CDR3 is 17 amino acids. The germline gives CDR1 SGDLS, CDR2 YYNGEE. V was shortened by 3 bases and J by 0 bases, with 18 bases between the two germline ends. The chain's CDR3 is CASSAATGSPMNTEAFF. DNA for the CDR3: TGTGCCAGCAGCGCAGCCACAGGGTCCCCCATGAACACTGAAGCTTTCTTT.

J is TRBJ1-2 and V is TRBV6-6, with a weak D call TRBD1 (5 bases). Trimming removed 2 bases at V and 0 bases at J, with 10 bases between. The germline V gene encodes CDR1 MNHNY and CDR2 SVGAGI (reference sequence). CDR3 size: 15 residues. CDR3: CASSYRRDPNYGYTF. The CDR3 DNA reads as TGTGCCAGCAGTTACCGGAGGGACCCTAACTATGGCTACACCTTC.

This clone was counted once. The CDR3 loop reads CASSREHLRNYGYTF. DNA of the CDR3: TGTGCCAGCAGCCGAGAACATCTAAGGAACTATGGCTACACCTTC. The chain recombines TRBV4-2 with TRBJ1-2; the D is unclear. V dropped 4 bases and J dropped 2 bases, with 14 bases sitting between them. CDR1 is LGHNA and CDR2 is YNFKEQ in the germline V gene. This CDR3 region has 15 residues.

The chain employs TRBV2 and TRBJ2-1; TRBD2 matches at 9 bases. The junction had 5 bases not matched to a gene; V was cut back by 4 bases and J by 7 bases. The CDR3 extends over 14 amino acids. CDR1 is SNHLY and CDR2 is FYNNEI in the germline V gene. CDR3 loop: CASSVQRGVNEQFF. DNA of the CDR3: TGTGCCAGCAGTGTTCAGCGGGGGGTGAATGAGCAGTTCTTC.

Concerning this clone itself: Germline and junction disagree at one end, which may indicate a read error. The rearrangement uses TRBV7-3 and TRBJ1-1, with D possibly TRBD1 on 6 matching bases. Germline V gene data show CDR1 as SGHTA and CDR2 as FQGTGA. The CDR3 runs 15 residues. CDR3 bases: TGTGCCAGCAGCTTGATAGGACAGATGAACACTAAAGCTTTCTTT. It encodes CASSLIGQMNTKAFF.

The chain recombines TRBV28 with TRBJ1-2; D possibly corresponds to TRBD1 (6 bases). The germline gives CDR1 MDHEN, CDR2 SYDVKM. Trimming pared 6 bases from V and 2 bases from J, leaving 13 bases between. The CDR3 has 14 amino acids. CDR3 region: CASSKGTTNYGYTF. Here the CDR3 DNA reads TGTGCCAGCAGCAAAGGGACAACAAACTATGGCTACACCTTC.

The chain combines TRBV7-2 with TRBJ2-5, with 13 bases aligning to TRBD2. The V gene's germline CDR1 is SGHTA and CDR2 FQGNSA. CDR3 length: 17 residues. V was pared by 4 bases and J by 4 bases, with 9 bases of the junction left unmatched. As DNA, the CDR3 is TGTGCCAGCAGCTCCACTAGGACTAGCGGGAGTCGAGAGACCCAGTACTTC. It specifies CASSSTRTSGSRETQYF.

The chain has TRBV28 and TRBJ2-3; 9 nucleotides align to TRBD2. The V gene end was trimmed by 3 bases and the J gene end by 2 bases; junction bases not matched to a gene: 6. The CDR3 has 16 residues. In germline, CDR1 is MDHEN, CDR2 SYDVKM. CDR3 in amino acids: CASSFRASGVTDTQYF. For the CDR3, the DNA is TGTGCCAGCAGTTTTCGTGCTAGCGGGGTCACAGATACGCAGTATTTT.

The chain recombines TRBV12-2 with TRBJ2-1; no check of the table's D call, TRBD1, against the DNA was made. TRBV12-2 is described as a pseudogene. CDR3 length equals 18 residues. The CDR3 DNA follows: TGTGCAAGTCGCTTAGATCTGCCCCCTGGGACAGTAGGAAATGAGCAGTTCTTC. It specifies CASRLDLPPGTVGNEQFF.

This sequence joins TRBV18 and TRBJ1-5; D may be TRBD1 (5 bases). CDR1 is KGHSH and CDR2 is LQKENI in the germline V gene. The V and J ends lost 0 bases and 5 bases respectively, with 17 bases between them. The CDR3 has 17 residues. CDR3 DNA sequence: TGTGCCAGCTCACCACCGGGGGGGGGTCCAGGGCATCAGCCCCAGCATTTT. Translating it yields CASSPPGGGPGHQPQHF. Together with reference TRBV18 and TRBJ1-5, the CDR3 gives the full variable domain: NAGVMQNPRHLVRRRGQEARLRCSPMKGHSHVYWYRQLPEEGLKFMVYLQKENIIDESGMPKERFSAEFPKEGPSILRIQQVVRGDSAAYFCASSPPGGGPGHQPQHFGDGTRLSIL.

This chain links TRBV18 with TRBJ1-5, with TRBD1 matching over 9 bases. Germline V gene data show CDR1 as KGHSH and CDR2 as LQKENI. This CDR3 has 15 amino acids. With V trimmed by 4 bases and J by 6 bases, 7 bases remained unmatched. The CDR3 coding sequence is TGTGCCAGCTCACAACGGGACAGGGATCTTCAGCCCCAGCATTTT. As protein: CASSQRDRDLQPQHF. Based on the CDR3 plus reference TRBV18 and TRBJ1-5, the full variable domain is NAGVMQNPRHLVRRRGQEARLRCSPMKGHSHVYWYRQLPEEGLKFMVYLQKENIIDESGMPKERFSAEFPKEGPSILRIQQVVRGDSAAYFCASSQRDRDLQPQHFGDGTRLSIL.

This chain links TRBV27 with TRBJ1-2; D remains unclear. Germline V gives CDR1 MNHEY, CDR2 SMNVEV (reference sequence). Between the trimmed V and J ends, which lost 5 bases and 1 base, there was a span of 11 bases. CDR3 length: 14 residues. CDR3 sequence (DNA): TGTGCCAGCAGTCTCCGGGAGGGTAACTATGGCTACACCTTC. Protein: CASSLREGNYGYTF.

The CDR3 protein is CAIYSGRLQETQYF. The DNA of the CDR3 is TGTGCCATCTATAGCGGGAGGCTCCAAGAGACCCAGTACTTC. This rearrangement joins TRBV6-4 to TRBJ2-5; 10 bases are shared with TRBD2. This CDR3 is built from 14 residues. From germline, CDR1 is MRHNA and CDR2 SNTAGT. J was trimmed by 1 base and V by 10 bases; bases with no gene match: 6.

This clone was seen just once. The rearrangement uses TRBV30 and TRBJ2-2; 10 nucleotides agree with TRBD1. Germline CDR1 GTSNPN, CDR2 SVGIG (reference sequence). Trimming at V came to 4 bases and at J to 5 bases, leaving 13 bases not matched to a gene. This CDR3 has 17 amino acids. CDR3: CAWTPKAGQGLTGELFF. The CDR3 bases are TGTGCCTGGACCCCGAAAGCGGGACAGGGGTTAACCGGGGAGCTGTTTTTT.